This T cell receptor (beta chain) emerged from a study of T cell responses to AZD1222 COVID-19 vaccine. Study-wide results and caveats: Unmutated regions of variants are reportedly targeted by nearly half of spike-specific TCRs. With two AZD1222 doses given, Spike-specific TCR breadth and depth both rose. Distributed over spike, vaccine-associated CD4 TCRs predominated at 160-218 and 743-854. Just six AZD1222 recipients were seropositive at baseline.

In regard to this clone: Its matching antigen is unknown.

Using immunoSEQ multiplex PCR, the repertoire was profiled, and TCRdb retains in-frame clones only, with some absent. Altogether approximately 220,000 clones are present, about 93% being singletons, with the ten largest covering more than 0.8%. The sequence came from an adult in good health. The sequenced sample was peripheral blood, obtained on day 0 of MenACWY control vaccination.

CDR3 protein: CAWSFGYEQYF. In DNA form, the CDR3 reads TGTGCCTGGAGTTTTGGCTACGAGCAGTACTTC. This chain connects TRBV30 to TRBJ2-7; D not certain. There are 11 residues in the CDR3. V lost 2 bases and J lost 3, with 5 bases in between. Germline V gene sequence: CDR1 GTSNPN, CDR2 SVGIG (reference sequence).